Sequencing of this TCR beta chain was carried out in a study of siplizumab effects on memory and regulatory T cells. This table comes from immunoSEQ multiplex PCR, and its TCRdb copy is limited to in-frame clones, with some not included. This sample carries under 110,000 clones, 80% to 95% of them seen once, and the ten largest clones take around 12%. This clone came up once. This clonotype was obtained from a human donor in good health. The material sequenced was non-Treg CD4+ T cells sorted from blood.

The CDR3 sequence is CASSAQGFRDYGYTF. The CDR3 bases are TGCGCCAGCAGCGCACAGGGGTTCCGTGACTATGGCTACACCTTC. The chain couples TRBV5-1 to TRBJ1-2; TRBD1 aligns across 7 bases. The CDR3 contains 15 residues. Germline loops: CDR1 SGHRS, CDR2 YFSETQ. V lost 4 bases, J lost 3 bases, and 9 bases stayed unmatched. Full variable domain (outside the CDR3, taken from reference TRBV5-1 and TRBJ1-2): KAGVTQTPRYLIKTRGQQVTLSCSPISGHRSVSWYQQTPGQGLQFLFEYFSETQRNKGNFPGRFSGRQFSNSRSEMNVSTLELGDSALYLCASSAQGFRDYGYTFGSGTRLTVV.